A selection of T cell receptor beta chains follows, all from one sample in a study of vaccination and CD4 T cells after COVID-19. TCRdb reprocessed the PCR reads with MiXCR, giving one entry per CDR3 protein. This sample has more than 20,000 distinct CDR3 sequences, with under 80% found just once. For these receptors, no antigen is known. The sequencing input was CD4+ T cells from blood, cultured in vitro. These receptors were obtained from a human donor who had recovered from COVID-19. Both conserved end residues are part of each CDR3. D genes are given only for firm matches. A clone size is listed for some rows: how often the clone was seen (once, few, many), or a class if it is expanded.

-	TRBV15	TRBJ1-4	-	TGTGCCACCAGCAGAGATTACCTGCAGGGCGGTGAAAAACTGTTTTTT	CATSRDYLQGGEKLFF
-	TRBV21-1	TRBJ1-5	-	TGTGCCAGCCCCGTCGTGGACGCCCGTAATCAGCCCCAGCATTTT	CASPVVDARNQPQHF
-	TRBV5-6	TRBJ1-4	-	TGTGCCAGCAGCCCTCAGATGAGGGAAAAACTGTTTTTT	CASSPQMREKLFF
-	TRBV7-7	TRBJ2-7	-	TGTGCTAGCAGCGCATCGGTTGAAGGGACCTACGAGCAGTACTTC	CASSASVEGTYEQYF
few	TRBV28	TRBJ1-5	TRBD1	TGTGCCAGCAGTTCACTGGGACAGGGATCTTGGAATCAGCCCCAGCATTTT	CASSSLGQGSWNQPQHF
-	TRBV5-1	TRBJ1-5	TRBD1	TGCGCCAGCGGGGAGACAGGGGGCGAGGGTCAGCCCCAGCATTTT	CASGETGGEGQPQHF
-	TRBV20-1	TRBJ2-2	-	TGCAGTGCTAACAGGGACACCGGGGAGCTGTTTTTT	CSANRDTGELFF
-	TRBV18	TRBJ2-2	-	TGTGCCAGCCCGAGCGGGACCGGGGAGCTGTTTTTT	CASPSGTGELFF
-	TRBV19	TRBJ1-2	-	TGTGCCAGTGGCGGCAGCCTCTATGGCTACACCTTC	CASGGSLYGYTF
-	TRBV6-5	TRBJ1-1	TRBD1	TGTGCCAGCAGTTACTCGAGGGGGCCAAGGGACACTGAAGCTTTCTTT	CASSYSRGPRDTEAFF
few	TRBV11-2	TRBJ2-5	-	TGTGCCAGCAGCTTAGATCCAGTCCCCGCCGGGACCACCGAGATCGAGACCCAGTACTTC	CASSLDPVPAGTTEIETQYF
-	TRBV20-1	TRBJ1-2	TRBD1	TGCAGTGCTAGAGCCCCGGGACAGGGGGCGCGGGGCTACACCTTC	CSARAPGQGARGYTF
-	TRBV20-1	TRBJ2-1	TRBD2	TGCAGTGCTAGACTAGCGGGAGGCAATGAGCAGTTCTTC	CSARLAGGNEQFF
-	TRBV20-1	TRBJ1-2	-	TGCAGTGCTAGAGATTCCGAGGTCTATGGCTACACCTTC	CSARDSEVYGYTF
-	TRBV6-2/TRBV6-3	TRBJ1-2	-	TGTGCCAGCAGCCCTACTCGGAGGTATGGCTACACCTTC	CASSPTRRYGYTF
-	TRBV6-2/TRBV6-3	TRBJ1-2	TRBD1	TGTGCCAGCAGCGACAGGGGCCGACCCTATGGCTACACCTTC	CASSDRGRPYGYTF
-	TRBV19	TRBJ1-5	TRBD1	TGTGCCAGCAAGGACAGGGGGCATCGGAATCAGCCCCAGCATTTT	CASKDRGHRNQPQHF
-	TRBV28	TRBJ1-5	TRBD1	TGTGCCAGCAGTTGGGGACAGGGCAATCAGCCCCAGCATTTT	CASSWGQGNQPQHF
-	TRBV7-2	TRBJ1-6	-	TGTGCCAGCAGCTTAAGGGTCCAGGCCAATTCACCCCTCCACTTT	CASSLRVQANSPLHF
-	TRBV7-9	TRBJ1-5	-	TGTGCCAGCAGAGGGGGGGGGTCGAGCAATCAGCCCCAGCATTTT	CASRGGGSSNQPQHF
few	TRBV9	TRBJ2-5	TRBD1	TGTGCCAGCAGCAGACAGGGTCTAGGGTTGATCCAAGAGACCCAGTACTTC	CASSRQGLGLIQETQYF
-	TRBV20-1	TRBJ1-1	-	TGCAGTGCTAGAGACTCGGACAGACTCATGAACACTGAAGCTTTCTTT	CSARDSDRLMNTEAFF
-	TRBV18	TRBJ1-6	TRBD1	TGTGCCAGCTCACCATTTGGGACAGGGGGTAATTCACCCCTCCACTTT	CASSPFGTGGNSPLHF
-	TRBV5-1	TRBJ2-1	TRBD2	TGCGCCAGCAGTTGGGGGGGTAACAATGAGCAGTTCTTC	CASSWGGNNEQFF
-	TRBV7-2	TRBJ1-1	TRBD1	TGTGCCAGCAGCTTAGCGGGGACAGGGTGGGGAGGAAGGGAAGCTTTCTTT	CASSLAGTGWGGREAFF
-	TRBV11-2	TRBJ1-6	-	TGTGCCAGCCGGGGGGGGGTTTCACCCCTCCACTTT	CASRGGVSPLHF
-	TRBV11-3	TRBJ2-2	-	TGTGCCAGCAGCCGGATGACCGGGGAGCTGTTTTTT	CASSRMTGELFF
few	TRBV7-2	TRBJ1-2	TRBD1	TGTGCCAGCAGCTTAGTGGCAGGGGGAGCCTTGGGCTACACCTTC	CASSLVAGGALGYTF
-	TRBV7-8	TRBJ1-3	-	TGTGCCAGCAGCTCCGATGTACTCGGGTCCGGAAACACCATATATTTT	CASSSDVLGSGNTIYF
-	TRBV6-2/TRBV6-3	TRBJ1-5	-	TGTGCCAGCAGTCCCGGACTAGGGACCATATTGGGCAATCAGCCCCAGCATTTT	CASSPGLGTILGNQPQHF
-	TRBV6-5	TRBJ2-5	TRBD1	TGTGCCAGCAGTTACTCGACCTGGGACAGCGGAGAGACCCAGTACTTC	CASSYSTWDSGETQYF
-	TRBV27	TRBJ2-3	TRBD2	TGTGCCAGCAGTTTCACTAGCGGGAGGTCGGATACGCAGTATTTT	CASSFTSGRSDTQYF
-	TRBV2	TRBJ2-7	-	TGTGCCAGCACCGACCTGTTTGGCTCCCAATCCTACGAGCAGTACTTC	CASTDLFGSQSYEQYF
-	TRBV27	TRBJ1-4	-	TGTGCCAGCAGTCAAGGGGGACAAAAACTGTTTTTT	CASSQGGQKLFF
-	TRBV2	TRBJ1-5	-	TGTGCCAGCAGTGAGGAACGGACCCCCCATCAGCCCCAGCATTTT	CASSEERTPHQPQHF
few	TRBV6-2/TRBV6-3	TRBJ2-3	-	TGTGCCAGCGAAGACAGGAGGGGCACAGATACGCAGTATTTT	CASEDRRGTDTQYF
-	TRBV6-1	TRBJ2-3	-	TGTGCCAGCAGTGAGGAGTGGGGTCGTACGCAGTATTTT	CASSEEWGRTQYF
-	TRBV7-9	TRBJ1-4	TRBD1	TGTGCCAGCACCCGGCAGGGGGGTAATGAAAAACTGTTTTTT	CASTRQGGNEKLFF
-	TRBV11-1	TRBJ1-2	-	TGTGCCAGTAGCCGGGACGGGGCCTATGGCTACACCTTC	CASSRDGAYGYTF
-	TRBV4-2	TRBJ1-2	TRBD1	TGTGCCAGCAGCCGCGTCCCGGGACAGGGGAACTATGGCTACACCTTC	CASSRVPGQGNYGYTF
-	TRBV27	TRBJ1-2	TRBD1	TGTGCCAGCAGTTTAAACAGGGGTCTTGGCTACACCTTC	CASSLNRGLGYTF
-	TRBV7-6	TRBJ1-6	-	TGTGCCAGCAGCGCAACGGGCAATTCACCCCTCCACTTT	CASSATGNSPLHF
-	TRBV10-3	TRBJ2-2	-	TGTGCCACCAGGGGGGGAGGGGACACCGGGGAGCTGTTTTTT	CATRGGGDTGELFF
-	TRBV7-2	TRBJ2-3	-	TGTGCCAGCAGCAAGCGGCCCAACACAGATACGCAGTATTTT	CASSKRPNTDTQYF
-	TRBV25-1	TRBJ2-1	TRBD1	TGTGCCAGCAAGGGGGCTGTAAACAATGAGCAGTTCTTC	CASKGAVNNEQFF
-	TRBV24-1	TRBJ2-3	-	TGTGCCACCAGTGTCGGACCGACAGATACGCAGTATTTT	CATSVGPTDTQYF
-	TRBV20-1	TRBJ1-2	-	TGCAGTCCCCCCACAGGGAACTATGGCTACACCTTC	CSPPTGNYGYTF
-	TRBV5-6	TRBJ2-5	-	TGTGCCAGCAGCTTGTTGGGTGCCCGAATCTACCAAGAGACCCAGTACTTC	CASSLLGARIYQETQYF